One sample yielded the 32 T cell receptor beta chains listed below, sequenced in a study of T cell repertoires in cytomegalovirus infection. From the reads, TCRdb called clonotypes with MiXCR, one entry per CDR3 protein. The sample lists around 310,000 distinct CDR3 sequences, roughly a sixth occurring once. The material sequenced was PBMCs. Receptors originate from a human donor in good health (CMV status not recorded). Some clones in this sample may be carry-over from other donors' samples.

The chain has TRBV19 and TRBJ1-1; 9 bases are shared with TRBD1. Germline V gene sequence: CDR1 LNHDA, CDR2 SQIVND (reference sequence). Germline trimming cut 5 bases from V and 5 bases from J; bases unmatched to any gene: 6. This CDR3 contains 14 residues. CDR3 residues: CASSPGTGLTEAFF. In nucleotides, the CDR3 is TGTGCCAGTAGTCCCGGGACAGGGTTAACTGAAGCTTTCTTT.

At least ten counts were recorded for this clonotype. The rearrangement joins TRBV6-5 to TRBJ2-1; D call uncertain. The CDR3 runs 13 residues. Trimming took off 5 bases at V and 10 bases at J, with 15 bases between the two ends. Per the germline V gene, CDR1 is MNHEY and CDR2 is SVGAGI. The CDR3 nucleotides are TGTGCCAGCAGTACTACGAGGCCGGTGGAGCAGTTCTTC. It encodes CASSTTRPVEQFF.

This clonotype has a handful of counts. The chain links TRBV20-1 to TRBJ2-7; D is perhaps TRBD2 (6 bases). The CDR3 is made up of 14 amino acids. V was clipped by 6 bases and J by 0 bases, with 15 bases between them. Germline CDR1 reads DFQATT; CDR2 reads SNEGSKA (reference sequence). In nucleotides, the CDR3 is TGCAGTGCCCGACCCGGGGGACTCTCCTACGAGCAGTACTTC. Protein product: CSARPGGLSYEQYF.

The genes are TRBV20-1 and TRBJ2-3; D call uncertain. CDR3 length: 13 amino acids. CDR1 and CDR2 from the germline V gene are DFQATT and SNEGSKA (reference sequence). Between the trimmed V and J ends, which lost 6 bases and 5 bases, there was a span of 15 bases. The CDR3 here is CSARIPYGDTQYF. CDR3 coding DNA: TGCAGTGCCCGCATACCATACGGAGATACGCAGTATTTT.

The chain links TRBV12-3 or TRBV12-4 to TRBJ2-1; TRBD2 matches 13 bases. CDR3 length: 16 amino acids. Trimming cost V 5 bases and J 2 bases; bases outside gene matches: 3. The CDR3 reads CASSRGTSGAYNEQFF. The CDR3 DNA follows: TGTGCCAGCAGTAGAGGGACTAGCGGGGCCTACAATGAGCAGTTCTTC.

This clonotype turned up a few times. The V and J genes are TRBV28 and TRBJ2-4, with D possibly TRBD2 on 6 matching bases. V was shortened by 10 bases and J by 3 bases, with 13 bases between the two germline ends. The CDR3 is 13 amino acids. The germline V gene encodes CDR1 MDHEN and CDR2 SYDVKM. DNA for the CDR3: TGTGCCATCGGAGGGGTAGGCAAAAACATTCAGTACTTC. Protein sequence: CAIGGVGKNIQYF.

This clonotype was counted at least ten times. The chain employs TRBV7-8 and TRBJ2-7; D gene uncertain. Trimming left V 0 bases short and J 1 base short, with 7 bases between. From germline, CDR1 is SGHVS and CDR2 FQNEAQ. This CDR3 spans 14 amino acids. CDR3 nucleotides: TGTGCCAGCAGCTTAGCGCTCGCTTCCTACGAGCAGTACTTC. This gives the protein CASSLALASYEQYF.

Turning to this clonotype: One end of the junction varies from germline; a read error may be responsible. CDR3 in amino acids: CSARGSGRAQF. CDR3 coding DNA: TGCAGTGCTAGAGGAAGCGGTAGGGCGCAATTC. This chain connects TRBV20-1 to TRBJ2-1, with D possibly TRBD2 on 5 matching bases. CDR1 and CDR2 (germline): DFQATT, SNEGSKA (reference sequence). CDR3 length: 11 residues.

This clonotype occurred many times. The gene calls are TRBV7-2 and TRBJ2-7; D is undetermined. V was trimmed by 4 bases and J by 3 bases, leaving 10 bases between them. Germline V CDR1 and CDR2: SGHTA, FQGNSA. The CDR3 covers 13 residues. CDR3 nucleotides: TGTGCCAGCAGCTCCCACTCATTCTACGAGCAGTACTTC. Translating it yields CASSSHSFYEQYF.

At least ten counts were recorded for this clonotype. V is TRBV7-2 and J is TRBJ1-6; the D is unclear. The length of the CDR3 is 13 residues. The V gene lost 5 bases and the J gene lost 11 bases, with 13 bases spanning the gap. From germline, CDR1 is SGHTA and CDR2 FQGNSA. CDR3 in amino acids: CASSPLSTAPLHF. DNA for the CDR3: TGTGCCAGCAGCCCCCTGAGTACGGCACCCCTCCACTTT.

This clonotype was observed a few times. The chain couples TRBV5-4 to TRBJ1-1; the D gene is possibly TRBD1 (6 bases). V was cut by 4 bases and J by 7 bases, with 23 bases left in between. Germline V gene lookup returns CDR1 SGHNT and CDR2 YYREEE (reference sequence). This CDR3 comprises 16 residues. CDR3 sequence: CASSPGLGAQRYEAFF. As DNA, the CDR3 is TGTGCCAGCAGCCCTGGGCTGGGGGCGCAGCGATATGAAGCTTTCTTT.

The chain is built from TRBV2 and TRBJ1-5, with D possibly TRBD1 on 5 matching bases. The V end was cut by 2 bases, the J end by 7 bases, with 24 bases between. CDR1 is SNHLY and CDR2 is FYNNEI in the germline V gene. The CDR3 extends over 18 amino acids. The CDR3 loop reads CASSETPTVGRADQPQHF. For the CDR3, the DNA is TGTGCCAGCAGTGAAACCCCTACCGTCGGCAGGGCGGACCAGCCCCAGCATTTT.

This clonotype was counted between two and nine times. The rearrangement links TRBV20-1 to TRBJ1-6; D remains ambiguous. The CDR3 totals 17 residues. CDR1 is DFQATT and CDR2 is SNEGSKA in the germline V gene (reference sequence). V was cut by 3 bases and J by 0 bases, with 15 bases left in between. The CDR3 DNA follows: TGCAGTGCTAGTCCTCCCTCGCCGAGCTCCTATAATTCACCCCTCCACTTT. Translated: CSASPPSPSSYNSPLHF.

This chain links TRBV11-2 with TRBJ2-7; the D is unclear. Germline V gene lookup returns CDR1 SGHAT and CDR2 FQNNGV. V lost 1 base and J lost 2, with 9 bases in between. The CDR3 extends over 14 amino acids. The CDR3 spells CASSLVIGPYEQYF. CDR3 nucleotides: TGTGCCAGCAGCTTAGTGATAGGGCCCTACGAGCAGTACTTC.

This clonotype was seen more than once but under ten times. The rearrangement joins TRBV28 to TRBJ2-5; unclear D gene. Looked up from germline, CDR1 is MDHEN and CDR2 is SYDVKM. V was trimmed by 4 bases and J by 4 bases, leaving 10 bases between them. The CDR3 totals 13 residues. CDR3 loop: CASSYLPLETQYF. Written as DNA, the CDR3 is TGTGCCAGCAGTTACCTCCCTCTAGAGACCCAGTACTTC.

At least ten counts were recorded for this clonotype. This rearrangement joins TRBV6-1 to TRBJ2-4, with unresolved D. With 0 bases removed from V and 1 base from J, the gap between germline ends came to 13 bases. Per germline, CDR1 MNHNS and CDR2 SASEGT. The CDR3 contains 17 residues. The CDR3 is CASSEAGDLLAKNIQYF. Written as DNA, the CDR3 is TGTGCCAGCAGTGAAGCAGGAGACCTTTTGGCCAAAAACATTCAGTACTTC.

This clonotype was observed many times. V gene TRBV5-1 combines with J gene TRBJ1-1; no clear D gene. The CDR3 sequence is 14 residues long. CDR1 is SGHRS and CDR2 is YFSETQ in the germline V gene. V was trimmed by 0 bases and J by 4 bases, leaving 10 bases between them. This chain's CDR3 is CASSLGTLGTEAFF. The CDR3 DNA reads TGCGCCAGCAGCTTGGGTACCCTAGGCACTGAAGCTTTCTTT.

This clonotype was detected only a few times. The genes are TRBV20-1 and TRBJ2-5; 10 positions match TRBD1. CDR3 length: 13 amino acids. J was trimmed by 5 bases and V by 5 bases; bases with no gene match: 5. The V gene's germline CDR1 is DFQATT and CDR2 SNEGSKA (reference sequence). In DNA form, the CDR3 reads TGCAGTGCTCGGACAGGGGGTGAGGAGACCCAGTACTTC. It specifies CSARTGGEETQYF.

V and J are TRBV20-1 and TRBJ1-1; D unresolved. V lost 1 base to trimming and J lost 3 bases, with 12 bases between them. The CDR3 runs to 14 residues. Germline V gene data show CDR1 as DFQATT and CDR2 as SNEGSKA (reference sequence). The CDR3, as DNA: TGCAGTGCTAGAGGTTTTTACGGTGACACTGAAGCTTTCTTT. This encodes CSARGFYGDTEAFF.

This clonotype was counted many times. This sequence joins TRBV6-1 and TRBJ1-2, with 7 bases lining up with TRBD1. Trimming at V came to 5 bases and at J to 4 bases, leaving 7 bases not matched to a gene. Germline assignment: CDR1 MNHNS and CDR2 SASEGT. CDR3 length: 14 amino acids. CDR3 loop: CASSRGDSSYGYTF. The CDR3 DNA follows: TGTGCCAGCAGTAGAGGGGACAGCTCCTATGGCTACACCTTC.

J is TRBJ2-7 and V is TRBV4-1; a weak D match, TRBD1 (5 bases). Trimming left V 5 bases short and J 7 bases short, with 18 bases between. Germline V gene lookup returns CDR1 MGHRA and CDR2 YSYEKL. The CDR3 totals 14 residues. CDR3 sequence reads: CASSFPDIPWEQYF. As DNA, the CDR3 is TGCGCCAGCAGCTTTCCGGACATTCCCTGGGAGCAGTACTTC.

This clonotype was counted a few times. The CDR3 protein is CASSLVLGGDTQYF. As DNA, the CDR3 is TGTGCCAGCAGCTTAGTCCTCGGGGGGGATACGCAGTATTTT. The gene calls are TRBV7-2 and TRBJ2-3; 7 bases agree with TRBD2. This CDR3 has 14 amino acids. From germline, CDR1 is SGHTA and CDR2 FQGNSA. Trimming removed 1 base from V and 6 bases from J; junction bases left unmatched: 4.

This clonotype occurred a few times. The chain employs TRBV7-9 and TRBJ1-3, with D possibly being TRBD1 (6 bases). V lost 5 bases to trimming and J lost 4 bases, with 18 bases between them. The CDR3 is made up of 16 amino acids. In germline, CDR1 is SEHNR, CDR2 FQNEAQ (reference sequence). The CDR3 sequence: CASSLRGQSQGNTIYF. The CDR3 region has the DNA TGTGCCAGCAGCCTGCGCGGACAGTCGCAAGGAAACACCATATATTTT.

There are a few counts of this clonotype. For the CDR3, the DNA is TGTGCCAGCAGCTTAGTTACCCTGCTAGCGGGGGGTAACTACGAGCAGTACTTC. This gives the protein CASSLVTLLAGGNYEQYF. The chain combines TRBV7-9 with TRBJ2-7, with 11 positions matching TRBD2. Trimming cost V 1 base and J 3 bases; bases outside gene matches: 11. The length of the CDR3 is 18 residues. The germline V gene has CDR1 SEHNR and CDR2 FQNEAQ (reference sequence).

This clonotype was recorded many times. This rearrangement joins TRBV6-5 to TRBJ2-1, with D unresolved. Germline V gene data show CDR1 as MNHEY and CDR2 as SVGAGI. The CDR3 spans 14 residues. V was pared by 2 bases and J by 2 bases, with 7 bases between. CDR3: CASSYHRTYNEQFF. The CDR3 DNA reads as TGTGCCAGCAGTTACCACCGGACCTACAATGAGCAGTTCTTC.

The chain uses TRBV5-6 and TRBJ1-5; 8 bases are shared with TRBD1. The V gene's germline CDR1 is SGHDT and CDR2 YYEEEE. The junction had 8 bases not matched to a gene; V was cut back by 4 bases and J by 2 bases. This CDR3 comprises 16 residues. CDR3 amino acids: CASSPQGAQGNQPQHF. The CDR3 region has the DNA TGTGCCAGCAGCCCGCAGGGGGCGCAGGGCAATCAGCCCCAGCATTTT.

The chain combines TRBV28 with TRBJ1-5; D might be TRBD1 (5 bases). CDR3 size: 16 residues. Deletions cut 10 bases from V and 4 bases from J, with 23 bases between. Per germline, CDR1 MDHEN and CDR2 SYDVKM. In nucleotides, the CDR3 is TGTGCCACCTGGGGACCGGGGTCCAACGCAAATCAGCCCCAGCATTTT. Amino acids: CATWGPGSNANQPQHF.

Note on this clonotype: Germline is not matched at one junction end, which may reflect a read error. CDR3 in DNA: TGTCCCAGCAGCTTAGCCGGTGGGACAGCTTATACAGAAGCTTTCTTT. Amino acid sequence: CPSSLAGGTAYTEAFF. The V gene is TRBV7-2, the J gene TRBJ1-1, with 7 bases that match TRBD1. The V gene's germline CDR1 is SGHTA and CDR2 FQGNSA. The CDR3 loop spans 16 amino acids.

This clonotype was seen a few times. The chain is built from TRBV6-1 and TRBJ1-2, with a tentative D call TRBD1 (5 bases). The CDR3 extends over 14 amino acids. Trimming cost V 0 bases and J 5 bases, with 10 bases left between them. The V gene's germline CDR1 is MNHNS and CDR2 SASEGT. CDR3 protein: CASSEARQTYGYTF. In DNA, the CDR3 is TGTGCCAGCAGTGAAGCCCGACAGACTTATGGCTACACCTTC.

This clonotype was seen at least ten times. This chain links TRBV7-8 with TRBJ1-3; 8 nucleotides line up with TRBD1. Germline values: CDR1 SGHVS, CDR2 FQNEAQ. CDR3 length: 15 residues. V lost 4 bases, J lost 0 bases, and 2 bases stayed unmatched. The CDR3 protein is CASSSGTGSGNTIYF. The CDR3 nucleotides read TGTGCCAGCAGCTCCGGGACAGGCTCTGGAAACACCATATATTTT.

This clonotype was found a few times. Here the CDR3 reads CASSESNRNTEAFF. CDR3 DNA sequence: TGTGCCAGCAGTGAAAGTAACAGGAACACTGAAGCTTTCTTT. The rearrangement uses TRBV2 and TRBJ1-1; no clear D gene. The CDR3 extends over 14 amino acids. The germline V gene has CDR1 SNHLY and CDR2 FYNNEI. Deletions cut 2 bases from V and 1 base from J, with 8 bases between.

V is TRBV18 and J is TRBJ1-5; perhaps TRBD1 as D (6 bases). CDR1 and CDR2 (germline): KGHSH, LQKENI. CDR3 length equals 13 residues. Trimming took 3 bases from V and 6 from J, leaving 9 bases between them. CDR3 amino acids: CASSPTGLQPQHF. Written as DNA, the CDR3 is TGTGCCAGCTCACCTACAGGGCTTCAGCCCCAGCATTTT.